This TCR beta chain was identified in a study of blood T cell repertoires in COVID-19 (dated by TCRdb to 2020 to 2022). Notes on the research overall: The collaborator samples originated in the United States, Italy and Spain and spanned the acute and convalescent phases of COVID-19. The repertoires were released in a freely available public database intended as a resource for research on the immune response to SARS-CoV-2. Deeply sampled blood TCRbeta repertoires from subjects exposed to, actively infected with, or recovered from COVID-19 were included in the dataset. Samples came from the ongoing ImmuneRACE study (first 160 participants) plus 1,254 subjects from 6 global collaborators. Sample metadata almost always included a de-identified subject ID, COVID-19 status, age in years and sex. The material from the prospective study consisted of cDNA or gDNA derived from T cells, B-cell-depleted T cells, or PBMCs. Where HLA class I and class II types were available, the types were taken from metadata supplied by the sample provider, not from assay-based typing. Results the study describes overall, beyond this receptor: The amount of clinical and demographic metadata varied by source and participant and was provided uncurated.

TCRbeta CDR3 regions were amplified from genomic DNA using the immunoSEQ Assay, a bias-controlled multiplex PCR. For the original study's pipeline: Nucleated cell counts per sample were estimated from amplification of reference gene primers within the assay. To quantify the absolute abundance of each unique TCRbeta CDR3 rearrangement, sequence reads were collapsed and filtered. Productive Simpson clonality was computed per sample as the square root of Simpson's diversity index over productive rearrangements. TCRdb's version of the immuneACCESS table is confined to in-frame rearrangements and falls short of the full clone set. An unresolved V gene accounts for under half of the shortfall where checked; the remainder is of unknown origin. Clonal size and the V and J genes are those of that table, whereas D and trimming came from the DNA. This sample lists approximately 80,000 clones; around 89% were detected once. The leading ten clones occupy approximately 10% of the sample.

Whole blood was collected in K2EDTA tubes by collaborating institutions according to the institutions' own protocols. Collaborator samples were shipped for TCRbeta analysis as frozen whole blood, isolated PBMCs, or DNA extracted from either sample type. Relative to germline, V is 5 bases shorter and J is 7 bases shorter, with 10 bases between their ends. The CDR3 has 12 amino acids, counting the end cysteine and phenylalanine. Only the CDR3 DNA stays, 36 bases, in frame from base 1. The germline V gene encodes CDR1 KGHDR and CDR2 SFDVKD. Comments on this clone: Its antigen is currently not known. Within one base of it there is no much larger clone, and no base qualities were kept.

The specimen sequenced was peripheral blood. The V and J segments used are TRBV24-1 and TRBJ1-2; a confident D gene designation cannot be given. This sequence was found in a human donor in a cohort sampled during active COVID-19. The CDR3 loop reads CATSGVRGGYTF. The nucleotides read TGTGCCACCAGTGGCGTCCGTGGTGGCTACACCTTC.